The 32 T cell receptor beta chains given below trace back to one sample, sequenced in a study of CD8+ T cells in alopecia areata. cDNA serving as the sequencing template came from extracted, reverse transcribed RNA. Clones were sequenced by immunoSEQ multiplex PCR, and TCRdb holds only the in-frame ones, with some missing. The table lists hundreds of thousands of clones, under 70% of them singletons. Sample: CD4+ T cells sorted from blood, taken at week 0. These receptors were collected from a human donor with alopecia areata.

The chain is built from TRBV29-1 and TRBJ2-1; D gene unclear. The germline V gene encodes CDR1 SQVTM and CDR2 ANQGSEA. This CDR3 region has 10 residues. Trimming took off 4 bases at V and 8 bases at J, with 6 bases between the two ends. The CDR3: CSVGSYEQFF. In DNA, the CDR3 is TGCAGCGTTGGTTCTTATGAGCAGTTCTTC.

Here the CDR3 reads CASGRDSPLHF. In DNA form, the CDR3 reads TGTGCCAGCGGGCGGGATTCACCCCTCCACTTT. The rearrangement uses TRBV5-4 and TRBJ1-6, with D hard to call. V lost 7 bases to trimming and J lost 8 bases, with 7 bases between them. Germline CDR1 SGHNT, CDR2 YYREEE (reference sequence). This CDR3 is 11 amino acids long.

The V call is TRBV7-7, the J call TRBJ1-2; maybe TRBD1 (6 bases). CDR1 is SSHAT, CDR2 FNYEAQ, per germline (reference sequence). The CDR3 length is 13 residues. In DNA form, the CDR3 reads TGTGCTAGCGGCAGGGACACGAACTATGGCTACACCTTC. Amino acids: CASGRDTNYGYTF.

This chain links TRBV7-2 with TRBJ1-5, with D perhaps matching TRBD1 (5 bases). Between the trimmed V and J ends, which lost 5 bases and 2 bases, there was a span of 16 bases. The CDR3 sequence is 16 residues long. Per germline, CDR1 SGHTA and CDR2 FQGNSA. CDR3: CASSRYGTGGNQPQHF. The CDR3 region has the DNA TGTGCCAGCAGCCGTTACGGGACGGGTGGCAATCAGCCCCAGCATTTT.

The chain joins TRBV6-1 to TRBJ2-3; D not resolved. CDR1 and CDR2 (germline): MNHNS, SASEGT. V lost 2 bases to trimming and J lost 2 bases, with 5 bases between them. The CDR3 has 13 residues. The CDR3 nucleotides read TGTGCCAGCAGTGAAACAGTCACAGATACGCAGTATTTT. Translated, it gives CASSETVTDTQYF.

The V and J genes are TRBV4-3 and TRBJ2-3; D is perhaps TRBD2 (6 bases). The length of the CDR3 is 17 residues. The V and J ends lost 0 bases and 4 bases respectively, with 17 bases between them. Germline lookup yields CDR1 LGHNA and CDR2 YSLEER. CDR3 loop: CASSQDRSSWRADTQYF. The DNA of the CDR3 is TGCGCCAGCAGCCAAGATAGGAGCTCCTGGAGGGCAGATACGCAGTATTTT.

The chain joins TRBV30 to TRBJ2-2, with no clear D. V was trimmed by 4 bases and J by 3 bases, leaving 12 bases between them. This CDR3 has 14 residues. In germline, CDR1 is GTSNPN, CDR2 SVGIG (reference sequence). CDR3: CAWTRHGYTGELFF. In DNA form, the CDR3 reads TGTGCCTGGACCCGACACGGGTACACCGGGGAGCTGTTTTTT.

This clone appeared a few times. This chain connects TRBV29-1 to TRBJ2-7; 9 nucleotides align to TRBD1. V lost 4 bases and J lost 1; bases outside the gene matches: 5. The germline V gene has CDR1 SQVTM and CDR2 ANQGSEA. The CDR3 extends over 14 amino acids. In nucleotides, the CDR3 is TGCAGCGTTGCAGGGACAGGGCCTTCCTACGAGCAGTACTTC. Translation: CSVAGTGPSYEQYF.

CDR3 in amino acids: CASRARSGGPYTDTQYF. CDR3 nucleotide sequence: TGCGCCAGCCGCGCACGTAGCGGGGGGCCATACACAGATACGCAGTATTTT. V gene TRBV23-1 combines with J gene TRBJ2-3, with 10 bases fitting TRBD2. TRBV23-1 is flagged as an ORF with uncertain function. V was pared by 8 bases and J by 2 bases, with 13 bases of the junction left unmatched. This CDR3 comprises 17 residues.

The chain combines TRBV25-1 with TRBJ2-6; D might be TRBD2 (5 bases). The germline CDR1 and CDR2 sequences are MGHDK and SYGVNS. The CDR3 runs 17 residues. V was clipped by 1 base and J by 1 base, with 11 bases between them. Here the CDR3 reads CASSEWAGGSGANVLTF. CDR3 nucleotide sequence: TGTGCCAGCAGTGAATGGGCAGGAGGTTCTGGGGCCAACGTCCTGACTTTC.

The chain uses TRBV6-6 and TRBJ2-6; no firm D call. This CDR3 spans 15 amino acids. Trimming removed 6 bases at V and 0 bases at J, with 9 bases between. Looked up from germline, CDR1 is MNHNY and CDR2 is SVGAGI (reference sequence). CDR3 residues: CASSHRPSGANVLTF. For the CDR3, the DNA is TGTGCCAGCAGCCACCGTCCCTCTGGGGCCAACGTCCTGACTTTC.

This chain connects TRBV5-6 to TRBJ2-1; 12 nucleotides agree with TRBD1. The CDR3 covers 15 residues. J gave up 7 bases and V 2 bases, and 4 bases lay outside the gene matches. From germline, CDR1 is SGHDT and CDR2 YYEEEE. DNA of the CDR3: TGTGCCAGCAGCTTACCGGGACAGGGGGCAAATGAGCAGTTCTTC. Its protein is CASSLPGQGANEQFF.

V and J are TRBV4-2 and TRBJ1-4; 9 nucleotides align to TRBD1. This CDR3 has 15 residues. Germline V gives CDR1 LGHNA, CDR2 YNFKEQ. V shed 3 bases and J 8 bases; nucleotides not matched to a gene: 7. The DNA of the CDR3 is TGTGCCAGCAGCCAGGAGGGACAGGGAAACGAAAAACTGTTTTTT. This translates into CASSQEGQGNEKLFF.

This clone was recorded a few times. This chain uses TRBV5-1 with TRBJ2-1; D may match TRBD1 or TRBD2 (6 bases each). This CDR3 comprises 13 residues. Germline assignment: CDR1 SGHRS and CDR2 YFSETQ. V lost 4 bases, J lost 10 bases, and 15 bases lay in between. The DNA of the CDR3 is TGCGCCAGCAGCCGCCCGGGGGCGGACGAGCAGTTCTTC. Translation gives CASSRPGADEQFF.

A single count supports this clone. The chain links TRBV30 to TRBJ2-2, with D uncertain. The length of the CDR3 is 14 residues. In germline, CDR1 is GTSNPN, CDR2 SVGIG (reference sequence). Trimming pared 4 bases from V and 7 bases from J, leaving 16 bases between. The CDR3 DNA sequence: TGTGCCTGGACCACCGGCCTTACATACGGGGAGCTGTTTTTT. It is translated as CAWTTGLTYGELFF.

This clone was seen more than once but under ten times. The CDR3 DNA reads as TGCAGCGTTGAAGTTTGGAGTAGCGGGAGTAACCCGGGCAATGAGCAGTTCTTC. Translation: CSVEVWSSGSNPGNEQFF. The chain couples TRBV29-1 to TRBJ2-1, with 9 bases that match TRBD2. Germline lookup yields CDR1 SQVTM and CDR2 ANQGSEA. Germline trimming cut 1 base from V and 6 bases from J; bases unmatched to any gene: 16. The CDR3 is 18 residues long.

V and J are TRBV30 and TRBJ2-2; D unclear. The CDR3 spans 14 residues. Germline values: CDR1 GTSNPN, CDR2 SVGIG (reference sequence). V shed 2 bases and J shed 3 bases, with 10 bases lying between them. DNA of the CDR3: TGTGCCTGGAGTCTCCGCCTAGACACCGGGGAGCTGTTTTTT. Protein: CAWSLRLDTGELFF.

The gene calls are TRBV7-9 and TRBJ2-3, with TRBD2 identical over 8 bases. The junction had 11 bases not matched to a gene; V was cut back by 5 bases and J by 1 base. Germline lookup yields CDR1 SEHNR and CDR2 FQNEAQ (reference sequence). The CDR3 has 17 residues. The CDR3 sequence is CASSPRIAGLGTDTQYF. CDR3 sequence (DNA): TGTGCCAGCAGCCCACGAATAGCGGGGTTGGGCACAGATACGCAGTATTTT.

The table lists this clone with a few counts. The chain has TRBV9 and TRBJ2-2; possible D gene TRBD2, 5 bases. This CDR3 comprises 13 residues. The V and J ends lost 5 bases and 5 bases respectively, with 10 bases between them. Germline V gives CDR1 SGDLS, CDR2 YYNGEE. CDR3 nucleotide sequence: TGTGCCAGCAGTGAGGGAATGACCGGGGAGCTGTTTTTT. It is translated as CASSEGMTGELFF. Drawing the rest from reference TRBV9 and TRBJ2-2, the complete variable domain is DSGVTQTPKHLITATGQRVTLRCSPRSGDLSVYWYQQSLDQGLQFLIQYYNGEERAKGNILERFSAQQFPDLHSELNLSSLELGDSALYFCASSEGMTGELFFGEGSRLTVL.

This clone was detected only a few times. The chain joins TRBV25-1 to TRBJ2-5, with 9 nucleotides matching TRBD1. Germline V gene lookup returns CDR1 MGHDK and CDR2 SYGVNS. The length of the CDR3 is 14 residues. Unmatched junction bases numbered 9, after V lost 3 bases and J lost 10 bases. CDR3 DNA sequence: TGTGCCAGCAGTGAGTACAGGGGGCGCAGGGACCAGTACTTC. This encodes CASSEYRGRRDQYF.

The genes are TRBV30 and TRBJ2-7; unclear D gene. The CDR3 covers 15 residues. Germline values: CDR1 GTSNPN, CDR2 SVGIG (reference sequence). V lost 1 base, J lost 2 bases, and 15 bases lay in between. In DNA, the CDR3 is TGTGCCTGGAGTGGGGCGAGACAAAAGGCCTACGAGCAGTACTTC. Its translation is CAWSGARQKAYEQYF.

The CDR3 coding sequence is TGTGCCAGCTCACCAGGGGGCCTCCAAGAGACCCAGTACTTC. Its protein product is CASSPGGLQETQYF. The chain has TRBV18 and TRBJ2-5, with TRBD1 as a possible D gene (6 bases). From germline, CDR1 is KGHSH and CDR2 LQKENI. Between the trimmed V and J ends, which lost 2 bases and 1 base, there was a span of 8 bases. The CDR3 is 14 residues long.

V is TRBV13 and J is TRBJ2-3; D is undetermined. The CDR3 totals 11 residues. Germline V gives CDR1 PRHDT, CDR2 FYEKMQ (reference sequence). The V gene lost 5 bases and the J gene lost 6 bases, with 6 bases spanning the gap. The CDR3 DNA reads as TGTGCCAGCAGCGGCGGCGATACGCAGTATTTT. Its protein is CASSGGDTQYF. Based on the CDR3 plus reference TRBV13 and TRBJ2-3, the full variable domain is AAGVIQSPRHLIKEKRETATLKCYPIPRHDTVYWYQQGPGQDPQFLISFYEKMQSDKGSIPDRFSAQQFSDYHSELNMSSLELGDSALYFCASSGGDTQYFGPGTRLTVL.

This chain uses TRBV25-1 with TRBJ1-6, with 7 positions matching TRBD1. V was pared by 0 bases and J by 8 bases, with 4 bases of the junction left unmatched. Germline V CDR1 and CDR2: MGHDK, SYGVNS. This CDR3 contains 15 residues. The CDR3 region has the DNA TGTGCCAGCAGTGAATACAGGGGGAAAGATTCACCCCTCCACTTT. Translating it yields CASSEYRGKDSPLHF. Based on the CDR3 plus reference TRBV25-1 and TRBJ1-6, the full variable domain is EADIYQTPRYLVIGTGKKITLECSQTMGHDKMYWYQQDPGMELHLIHYSYGVNSTEKGDLSSESTVSRIRTEHFPLTLESARPSHTSQYLCASSEYRGKDSPLHFGNGTRLTVT.

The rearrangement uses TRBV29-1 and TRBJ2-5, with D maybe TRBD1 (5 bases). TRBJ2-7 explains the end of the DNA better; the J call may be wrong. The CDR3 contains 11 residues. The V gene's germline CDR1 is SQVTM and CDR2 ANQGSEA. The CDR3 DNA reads TGCAGCGTCCAGGGAACCTACGAGCAGTACTTC. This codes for CSVQGTYEQYF.

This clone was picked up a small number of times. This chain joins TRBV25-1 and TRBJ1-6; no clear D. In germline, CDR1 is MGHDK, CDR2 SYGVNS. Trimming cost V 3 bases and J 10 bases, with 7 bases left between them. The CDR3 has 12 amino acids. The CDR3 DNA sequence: TGTGCCAGCAGTGATTATGGCTCACCCCTCCACTTT. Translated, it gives CASSDYGSPLHF. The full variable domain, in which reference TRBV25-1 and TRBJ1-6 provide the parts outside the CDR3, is EADIYQTPRYLVIGTGKKITLECSQTMGHDKMYWYQQDPGMELHLIHYSYGVNSTEKGDLSSESTVSRIRTEHFPLTLESARPSHTSQYLCASSDYGSPLHFGNGTRLTVT.

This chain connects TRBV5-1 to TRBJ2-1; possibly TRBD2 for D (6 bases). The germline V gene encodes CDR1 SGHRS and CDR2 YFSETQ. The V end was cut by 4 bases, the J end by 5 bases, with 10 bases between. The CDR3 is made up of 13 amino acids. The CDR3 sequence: CASSLGTHNEQFF. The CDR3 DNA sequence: TGCGCCAGCAGCCTCGGGACTCACAATGAGCAGTTCTTC.

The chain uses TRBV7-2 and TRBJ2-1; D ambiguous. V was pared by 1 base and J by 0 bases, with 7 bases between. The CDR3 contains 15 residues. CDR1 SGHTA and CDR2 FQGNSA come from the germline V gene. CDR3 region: CASSLGPSSYNEQFF. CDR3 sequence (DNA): TGTGCCAGCAGCTTAGGACCAAGCTCCTACAATGAGCAGTTCTTC.

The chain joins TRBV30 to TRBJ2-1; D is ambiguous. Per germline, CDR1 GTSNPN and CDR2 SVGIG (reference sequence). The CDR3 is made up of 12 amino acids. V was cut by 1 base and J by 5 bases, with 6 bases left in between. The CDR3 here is CAWSAANNEQFF. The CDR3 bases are TGTGCCTGGAGTGCGGCCAACAATGAGCAGTTCTTC.

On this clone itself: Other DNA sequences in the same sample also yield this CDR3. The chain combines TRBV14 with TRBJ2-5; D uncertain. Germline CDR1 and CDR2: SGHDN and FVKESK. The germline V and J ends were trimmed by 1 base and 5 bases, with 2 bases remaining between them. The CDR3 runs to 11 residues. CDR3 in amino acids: CASSQVETQYF. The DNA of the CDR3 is TGTGCCAGCAGCCAAGTTGAGACCCAGTACTTC.

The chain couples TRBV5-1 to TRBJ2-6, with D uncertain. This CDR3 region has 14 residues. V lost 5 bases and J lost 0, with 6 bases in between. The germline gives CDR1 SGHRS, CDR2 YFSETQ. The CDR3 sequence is CASRQSSGANVLTF. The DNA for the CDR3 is TGCGCCAGCAGACAGTCCTCTGGGGCCAACGTCCTGACTTTC. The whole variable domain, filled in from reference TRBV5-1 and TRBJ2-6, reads KAGVTQTPRYLIKTRGQQVTLSCSPISGHRSVSWYQQTPGQGLQFLFEYFSETQRNKGNFPGRFSGRQFSNSRSEMNVSTLELGDSALYLCASRQSSGANVLTFGAGSRLTVL.

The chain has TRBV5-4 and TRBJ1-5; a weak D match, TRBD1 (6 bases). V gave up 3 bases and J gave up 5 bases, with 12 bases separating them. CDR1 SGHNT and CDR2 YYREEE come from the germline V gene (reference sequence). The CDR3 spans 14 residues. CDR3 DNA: TGTGCCAGCAGCTGGGGGGGCAGGGATCAGCCCCAGCATTTT. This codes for CASSWGGRDQPQHF. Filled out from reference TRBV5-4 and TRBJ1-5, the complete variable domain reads ETGVTQSPTHLIKTRGQQVTLRCSSQSGHNTVSWYQQALGQGPQFIFQYYREEENGRGNFPPRFSGLQFPNYSSELNVNALELDDSALYLCASSWGGRDQPQHFGDGTRLSIL.